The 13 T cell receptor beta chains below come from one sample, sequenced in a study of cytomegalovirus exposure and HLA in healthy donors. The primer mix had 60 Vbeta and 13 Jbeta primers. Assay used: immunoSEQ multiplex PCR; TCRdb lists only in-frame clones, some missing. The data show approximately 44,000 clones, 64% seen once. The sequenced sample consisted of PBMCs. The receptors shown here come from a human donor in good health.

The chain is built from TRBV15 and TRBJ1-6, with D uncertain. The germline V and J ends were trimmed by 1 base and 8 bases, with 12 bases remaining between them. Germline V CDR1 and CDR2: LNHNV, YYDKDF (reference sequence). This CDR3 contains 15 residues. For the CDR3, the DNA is TGTGCCACCAGCAGAGGGGAGGGCTGGGATTCACCCCTCCACTTT. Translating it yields CATSRGEGWDSPLHF. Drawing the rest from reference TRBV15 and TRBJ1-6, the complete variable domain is DAMVIQNPRYQVTQFGKPVTLSCSQTLNHNVMYWYQQKSSQAPKLLFHYYDKDFNNEADTPDNFQSRRPNTSFCFLDIRSPGLGDTAMYLCATSRGEGWDSPLHFGNGTRLTVT.

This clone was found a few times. This CDR3 is CASSRGQDQPQHF. The CDR3 bases are TGTGCCAGCAGTCGGGGACAGGATCAGCCCCAGCATTTT. J is TRBJ1-5 and V is TRBV6-5; 8 nucleotides line up with TRBD1. The germline gives CDR1 MNHEY, CDR2 SVGAGI. Unmatched junction bases numbered 2, after V lost 5 bases and J lost 5 bases. This CDR3 region has 13 residues.

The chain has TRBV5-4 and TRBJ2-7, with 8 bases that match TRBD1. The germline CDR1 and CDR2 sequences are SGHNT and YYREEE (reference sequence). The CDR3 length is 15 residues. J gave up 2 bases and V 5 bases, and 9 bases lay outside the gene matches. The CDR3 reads CASSNVGTGPYEQYF. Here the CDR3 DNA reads TGTGCCAGCAGTAATGTCGGGACAGGTCCCTACGAGCAGTACTTC.

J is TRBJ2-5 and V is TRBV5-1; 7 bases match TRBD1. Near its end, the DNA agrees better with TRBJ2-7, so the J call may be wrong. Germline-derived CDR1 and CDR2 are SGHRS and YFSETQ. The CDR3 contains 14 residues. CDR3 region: CASSLGTGTYEQYF. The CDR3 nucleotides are TGCGCCAGCAGCTTGGGGACAGGAACCTACGAGCAGTACTTC.

For the CDR3, the DNA is TGTGCCTGGAGTCCTACCCGGACTGGGGACATTCAGTACTTC. It encodes CAWSPTRTGDIQYF. The chain recombines TRBV30 with TRBJ2-4, with a weak D call TRBD2 (5 bases). V was shortened by 2 bases and J by 8 bases, with 16 bases between the two germline ends. The CDR3 has 14 residues. Germline-derived CDR1 and CDR2 are GTSNPN and SVGIG (reference sequence).

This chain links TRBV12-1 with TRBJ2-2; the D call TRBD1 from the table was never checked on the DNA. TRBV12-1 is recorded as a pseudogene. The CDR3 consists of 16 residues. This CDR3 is CASSFKQGPFTGELFF. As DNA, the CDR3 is TGTGCCAGCAGCTTTAAACAGGGTCCGTTCACCGGGGAGCTGTTTTTT.

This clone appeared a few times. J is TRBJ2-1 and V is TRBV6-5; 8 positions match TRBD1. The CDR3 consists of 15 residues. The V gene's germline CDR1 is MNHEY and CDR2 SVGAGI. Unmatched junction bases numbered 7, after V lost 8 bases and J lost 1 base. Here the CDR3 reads CASRGQVNSYNEQFF. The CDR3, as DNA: TGTGCCAGCCGGGGACAGGTGAATTCCTACAATGAGCAGTTCTTC.

CDR3 DNA sequence: TGTGCCAGCTCACCCCCTGACAGGGAAGGGGGCTACACCTTC. This encodes CASSPPDREGGYTF. V usage is TRBV18 and J usage is TRBJ1-2; 7 bases are shared with TRBD1. Germline trimming cut 3 bases from V and 8 bases from J; bases unmatched to any gene: 9. Germline loops: CDR1 KGHSH, CDR2 LQKENI. The CDR3 totals 14 residues.

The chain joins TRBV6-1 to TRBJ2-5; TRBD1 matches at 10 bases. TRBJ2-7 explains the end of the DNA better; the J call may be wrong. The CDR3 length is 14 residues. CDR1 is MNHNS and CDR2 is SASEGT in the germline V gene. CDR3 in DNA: TGTGCCAGCAGTGAAGGGACAGGGGGCTACGAGCAGTACTTC. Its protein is CASSEGTGGYEQYF.

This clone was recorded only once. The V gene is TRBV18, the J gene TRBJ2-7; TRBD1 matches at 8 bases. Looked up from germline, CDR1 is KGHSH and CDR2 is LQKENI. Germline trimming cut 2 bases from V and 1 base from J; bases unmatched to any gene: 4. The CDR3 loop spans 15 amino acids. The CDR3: CASSPTTGASYEQYF. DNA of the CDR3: TGTGCCAGCTCACCAACGACAGGGGCGTCCTACGAGCAGTACTTC.

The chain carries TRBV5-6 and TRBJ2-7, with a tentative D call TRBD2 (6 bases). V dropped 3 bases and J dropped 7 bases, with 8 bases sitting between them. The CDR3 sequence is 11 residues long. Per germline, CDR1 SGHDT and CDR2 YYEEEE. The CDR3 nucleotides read TGTGCCAGCAGCTGGAGGGAGGAGCAGTACTTC. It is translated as CASSWREEQYF.

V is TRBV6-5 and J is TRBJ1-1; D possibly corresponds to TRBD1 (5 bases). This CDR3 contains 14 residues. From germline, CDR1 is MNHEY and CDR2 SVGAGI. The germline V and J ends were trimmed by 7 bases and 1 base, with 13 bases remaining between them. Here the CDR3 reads CASKARARNTEAFF. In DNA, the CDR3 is TGTGCCAGCAAGGCCAGGGCGAGGAACACTGAAGCTTTCTTT.

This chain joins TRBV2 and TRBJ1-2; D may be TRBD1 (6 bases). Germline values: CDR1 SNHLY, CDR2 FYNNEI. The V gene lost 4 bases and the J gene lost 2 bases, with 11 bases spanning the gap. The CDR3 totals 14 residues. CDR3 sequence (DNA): TGTGCCAGCAGTGGACAGGCGGGCAACTATGGCTACACCTTC. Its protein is CASSGQAGNYGYTF.